The T cell receptor (beta chain) described here comes from a study of blood T cell repertoires in COVID-19. Study summary: Nucleic acid was either cDNA or gDNA, and it came from T cells, B-cell-depleted T cells, or PBMCs.

Per the original methods: The authors estimated nucleated cell counts from reference gene primer amplification. This table comes from immunoSEQ multiplex PCR, and its TCRdb copy is limited to in-frame clones, with some not included. V and J calls and clone size are copied from that table; D and trimming were computed from the DNA. The sample lists a few hundred thousand clones, around 90% seen once, with 2.2% in the top ten. V shed 3 bases, J shed 7 bases, and the junction held 7 bases outside the gene matches. The CDR3 spans 15 residues. CDR1 and CDR2 (germline): SGHTA, FQGTGA. J is TRBJ2-1 and V is TRBV7-3; TRBD1 matches at 9 bases. Sequences were obtained from peripheral blood. The sequence was collected from a woman in her forties or fifties who had recovered from COVID-19. DNA for the CDR3: TGTGCCAGCAGCTTGCGGGACAGGGATCGGAATGAGCAGTTCTTC. This encodes CASSLRDRDRNEQFF.